A single sample gave rise to the 27 T cell receptor beta chains below, sequenced in a study of T-cell memory formation after mild COVID-19. TCRdb called the 5' RACE reads again in MiXCR, with one record for every CDR3 protein. The repertoire includes some 600,000 distinct CDR3 sequences, 15% to 20% of them detected once, and 8.1% sits in the top ten. The material sequenced was PBMCs or a T cell subset sorted from them (not recorded which). Source of these receptors: an adult woman who had mild COVID-19 (a few samples of this study predate the infection). Cell type and time point are not known.

Only a few counts were recorded for this clonotype. The V gene is TRBV5-6, the J gene TRBJ2-3; the D gene is possibly TRBD2 (5 bases). The CDR3 contains 19 residues. The ends were cut back, 0 bases at V and 0 bases at J, with 20 bases in the middle. CDR1 and CDR2 (germline): SGHDT, YYEEEE. The CDR3 is CASSLASWRTPQSTDTQYF. CDR3 coding DNA: TGTGCCAGCAGCTTGGCTAGCTGGAGGACCCCCCAGAGCACAGATACGCAGTATTTT.

The table lists this clonotype with a few counts. The chain employs TRBV11-2 and TRBJ2-3; D uncertain. This CDR3 is 18 amino acids long. Germline V CDR1 and CDR2: SGHAT, FQNNGV. The ends were cut back, 0 bases at V and 4 bases at J, with 20 bases in the middle. The DNA for the CDR3 is TGTGCCAGCAGCTTAGACGTGTGGTTAGTTGGAGTGGCAGATACGCAGTATTTT. As protein: CASSLDVWLVGVADTQYF. Combining the CDR3 with reference TRBV11-2 and TRBJ2-3 gives the whole variable domain EAGVAQSPRYKIIEKRQSVAFWCNPISGHATLYWYQQILGQGPKLLIQFQNNGVVDDSQLPKDRFSAERLKGVDSTLKIQPAKLEDSAVYLCASSLDVWLVGVADTQYFGPGTRLTVL.

In its sample, this clonotype was seen a few times. The chain is built from TRBV20-1 and TRBJ2-2, with a tentative D call TRBD2 (5 bases). Germline values: CDR1 DFQATT, CDR2 SNEGSKA (reference sequence). Trimming cost V 3 bases and J 2 bases, with 16 bases left between them. The length of the CDR3 is 16 residues. The CDR3 protein is CSARIDRELNTGELFF. The CDR3 region has the DNA TGCAGTGCTAGGATCGACCGGGAACTAAACACCGGGGAGCTGTTTTTT.

The genes are TRBV6-5 and TRBJ2-7; D not resolved. V lost 2 bases and J lost 1, with 12 bases in between. The V gene's germline CDR1 is MNHEY and CDR2 SVGAGI. The CDR3 is 15 amino acids. CDR3 residues: CASSYPGQKSYEQYF. Written as DNA, the CDR3 is TGTGCCAGCAGTTACCCCGGGCAGAAATCCTACGAGCAGTACTTC.

CDR3 amino acids: CSVELWGRDTEAFF. In nucleotides, the CDR3 is TGCAGCGTTGAACTCTGGGGGAGGGACACTGAAGCTTTCTTT. V and J are TRBV29-1 and TRBJ1-1; D might be TRBD1 (5 bases). CDR1 is SQVTM and CDR2 is ANQGSEA in the germline V gene. The ends were cut back, 2 bases at V and 3 bases at J, with 13 bases in the middle. The CDR3 spans 14 residues.

The rearrangement uses TRBV5-1 and TRBJ1-2, with a tentative D call TRBD1 (5 bases). Germline values: CDR1 SGHRS, CDR2 YFSETQ. The CDR3 has 16 amino acids. V lost 0 bases, J lost 0 bases, and 12 bases lay in between. The CDR3 nucleotides are TGCGCCAGCAGCTTGGATGGTGCAGGGTCTAACTATGGCTACACCTTC. Encoded protein: CASSLDGAGSNYGYTF.

This clonotype was seen at least ten times. The CDR3 DNA reads as TGCGCCAGCAGCAGGACTAGCGGGAGAGCGGATACGCAGTATTTT. It translates to CASSRTSGRADTQYF. This rearrangement joins TRBV5-1 to TRBJ2-3; 13 bases match TRBD2. Germline V gene sequence: CDR1 SGHRS, CDR2 YFSETQ. CDR3 length: 15 residues. V lost 4 bases and J lost 6; bases outside the gene matches: 5.

The CDR3 loop is CASSLAAGGSYEQYF. The CDR3 region has the DNA TGTGCCAGCAGCTTAGCCGCCGGGGGCTCCTACGAGCAGTACTTC. The chain couples TRBV7-8 to TRBJ2-7; a weak D match, TRBD2 (6 bases). The CDR3 runs 15 residues. Deletions cut 0 bases from V and 0 bases from J, with 9 bases between. The germline V gene has CDR1 SGHVS and CDR2 FQNEAQ.

This clonotype was recorded a few times. J is TRBJ2-7 and V is TRBV4-1, with 10 bases lining up with TRBD2. V was pared by 0 bases and J by 2 bases, with 10 bases of the junction left unmatched. The CDR3 has 18 residues. The germline CDR1 and CDR2 sequences are MGHRA and YSYEKL. The CDR3 DNA reads as TGCGCCAGCAGCCAAGAGCCCGGACTAGCGGATGTACCCTACGAGCAGTACTTC. Its protein product is CASSQEPGLADVPYEQYF.

The chain joins TRBV11-2 to TRBJ1-1, with a weak D call TRBD1 (5 bases). CDR1 and CDR2 from the germline V gene are SGHAT and FQNNGV. V lost 5 bases, J lost 1 base, and 11 bases lay in between. The CDR3 contains 14 residues. CDR3 nucleotide sequence: TGTGCCAGCAGCGGAAGCCAGGGGAACACTGAAGCTTTCTTT. Its translation: CASSGSQGNTEAFF.

This clonotype has a handful of counts. The chain uses TRBV29-1 and TRBJ2-7, with D unresolved. V gave up 0 bases and J gave up 0 bases, with 3 bases separating them. Germline assignment: CDR1 SQVTM and CDR2 ANQGSEA. The CDR3 covers 12 residues. This CDR3 reads CSVEDSSYEQYF. The CDR3 coding sequence is TGCAGCGTTGAAGACAGCTCCTACGAGCAGTACTTC.

This chain joins TRBV5-1 and TRBJ2-3; D gene ambiguous. Germline CDR1 is SGHRS and CDR2 is YFSETQ. Trimming pared 4 bases from V and 3 bases from J, leaving 15 bases between. The CDR3 length is 15 residues. The CDR3 sequence is CASSGRESGTDTQYF. CDR3 nucleotides: TGCGCCAGCAGCGGAAGAGAAAGTGGGACAGATACGCAGTATTTT.

This clonotype was recorded a few times. The chain combines TRBV5-1 with TRBJ2-5; D gene unclear. Germline assignment: CDR1 SGHRS and CDR2 YFSETQ. V lost 3 bases, J lost 5 bases, and 17 bases lay in between. The CDR3 has 15 amino acids. The CDR3: CASSSRSVFGETQYF. The CDR3 nucleotides are TGCGCCAGCAGCTCCCGGTCCGTCTTCGGGGAGACCCAGTACTTC.

CDR3 protein: CASSFGTSGGARETQYF. The CDR3 bases are TGTGCCAGCAGCTTCGGGACTAGCGGGGGGGCGAGAGAGACCCAGTACTTC. The rearrangement uses TRBV7-3 and TRBJ2-5; 16 nucleotides align to TRBD2. Per the germline V gene, CDR1 is SGHTA and CDR2 is FQGTGA. With 3 bases clipped from V and 4 bases from J, the junction kept 5 bases outside the gene matches. The CDR3 spans 17 residues.

This clonotype came up a few times. The chain uses TRBV5-6 and TRBJ2-7; 7 positions agree with TRBD1. Germline CDR1 SGHDT, CDR2 YYEEEE. The CDR3 is 13 amino acids. The trim removed 5 bases at V and 4 bases at J, leaving 6 bases unmatched. CDR3 in DNA: TGTGCCAGCAGAACCGGACAGGTTTACGAGCAGTACTTC. Its protein is CASRTGQVYEQYF.

This clonotype occurred many times. The chain combines TRBV18 with TRBJ2-7; D remains ambiguous. Germline CDR1 reads KGHSH; CDR2 reads LQKENI. The V end was cut by 3 bases, the J end by 3 bases, with 12 bases between. This CDR3 comprises 14 residues. CDR3 protein: CASSPGGSYYEQYF. The CDR3 DNA reads as TGTGCCAGCTCACCGGGCGGCAGCTACTACGAGCAGTACTTC.

The chain combines TRBV30 with TRBJ1-5; unclear D gene. Trimming took 2 bases from V and 6 from J, leaving 11 bases between them. Looked up from germline, CDR1 is GTSNPN and CDR2 is SVGIG (reference sequence). The CDR3 is 13 amino acids. CDR3 amino acids: CAWSPLLGQPQHF. Here the CDR3 DNA reads TGTGCCTGGAGTCCACTATTAGGTCAGCCCCAGCATTTT.

The rearrangement links TRBV24-1 to TRBJ2-1; 15 bases are shared with TRBD2. With 3 bases clipped from V and 4 bases from J, the junction kept 9 bases outside the gene matches. The germline gives CDR1 KGHDR, CDR2 SFDVKD. CDR3 length equals 19 residues. Written as DNA, the CDR3 is TGTGCCACCAGTGATCGGACAAGGGGACTAGCGGGGGGTTACAATGAGCAGTTCTTC. Translated, it gives CATSDRTRGLAGGYNEQFF.

The chain uses TRBV5-6 and TRBJ1-4; D not resolved. CDR1 and CDR2 (germline): SGHDT, YYEEEE. This CDR3 spans 16 amino acids. The V and J ends lost 1 base and 3 bases respectively, with 13 bases between them. The CDR3 coding sequence is TGTGCCAGCAGCTTGTACAGCTGGGGTGCTAATGAAAAACTGTTTTTT. Residues: CASSLYSWGANEKLFF.

The rearrangement links TRBV7-2 to TRBJ2-1; 12 bases are shared with TRBD2. CDR1 and CDR2 (germline): SGHTA, FQGNSA. V lost 2 bases to trimming and J lost 9 bases; unmatched junction nucleotides: 8. The CDR3 is made up of 16 amino acids. The CDR3 sequence: CASSLMSSGRAGEQFF. The CDR3, as DNA: TGTGCCAGCAGCTTAATGTCTAGCGGGAGGGCTGGTGAGCAGTTCTTC.

This clonotype has just a few counts. This chain connects TRBV4-3 to TRBJ2-1; D perhaps matches TRBD1 (7 bases). With 0 bases removed from V and 8 bases from J, the gap between germline ends came to 14 bases. This CDR3 region has 15 residues. The germline CDR1 and CDR2 sequences are LGHNA and YSLEER. The CDR3 bases are TGCGCCAGCAGCCAAGATAGCGGCAGGGGGTATGAGCAGTTCTTC. Its translation is CASSQDSGRGYEQFF.

This clonotype turned up a few times. The rearrangement links TRBV10-3 to TRBJ2-7; 12 bases agree with TRBD2. The germline V gene encodes CDR1 ENHRY and CDR2 SYGVKD. This CDR3 is 16 amino acids long. The junction had 9 bases not matched to a gene; V was cut back by 3 bases and J by 6 bases. DNA of the CDR3: TGTGCCATCAGTGAACTCACTAGCGGGAGGTCGGGCGAGCAGTACTTC. Translated: CAISELTSGRSGEQYF.

This chain uses TRBV11-2 with TRBJ1-1; 8 bases are shared with TRBD1. The V segment lost 5 bases and the J segment 2 bases; nucleotides outside the gene matches: 7. Per germline, CDR1 SGHAT and CDR2 FQNNGV. There are 15 residues in the CDR3. The CDR3 coding sequence is TGTGCCAGCAGCCCTTTGGACAGGGACAACACTGAAGCTTTCTTT. This codes for CASSPLDRDNTEAFF.

The chain has TRBV15 and TRBJ2-3, with 9 bases that match TRBD2. Germline CDR1 LNHNV, CDR2 YYDKDF (reference sequence). The V and J ends lost 1 base and 5 bases, in that order; junction bases with no gene match: 10. CDR3 length: 17 amino acids. This CDR3 reads CATSRALAGGQEDTQYF. The CDR3 coding sequence is TGTGCCACCAGCAGAGCACTCGCGGGGGGGCAAGAAGATACGCAGTATTTT.

CDR3 residues: CASRRDVAAQETQYF. CDR3 sequence (DNA): TGTGCCAGCAGACGCGACGTCGCCGCCCAAGAGACCCAGTACTTC. The genes are TRBV28 and TRBJ2-5, with unresolved D. CDR3 length: 15 amino acids. Per germline, CDR1 MDHEN and CDR2 SYDVKM. Deletions cut 6 bases from V and 1 base from J, with 15 bases between.

The V call is TRBV9, the J call TRBJ2-7; possibly TRBD1 for D (5 bases). Germline V gene lookup returns CDR1 SGDLS and CDR2 YYNGEE. Trimming pared 2 bases from V and 1 base from J, leaving 7 bases between. CDR3 length: 13 amino acids. This chain's CDR3 is CASSVDISYEQYF. DNA of the CDR3: TGTGCCAGCAGCGTGGACATTTCCTACGAGCAGTACTTC.

J is TRBJ1-4 and V is TRBV20-1; tentatively, D is TRBD1 (5 bases). Trimming removed 2 bases at V and 4 bases at J, with 5 bases between. Looked up from germline, CDR1 is DFQATT and CDR2 is SNEGSKA (reference sequence). This CDR3 spans 12 amino acids. CDR3 sequence: CSARQGNEKLFF. The CDR3 DNA reads as TGCAGTGCTAGACAGGGTAATGAAAAACTGTTTTTT.